This TCR beta chain is from a study of shared clonotypes between healthy human individuals. Study overall: The study enrolled two women and a few men aged 18 to 49.

Study conclusions and caveats: Among the subsets, naive ones generally showed larger estimated richness than memory ones.

Some clones are missing from TCRdb's copy, which holds only in-frame ones; the method was immunoSEQ multiplex PCR. The sample carries roughly 2 million clones, approximately 95% recorded once. Points on this clone: The antigen remains undetermined.

The CDR3 is 16 amino acids. In germline, CDR1 is PRHDT, CDR2 FYEKMQ (reference sequence). With 0 bases clipped from V and 1 base from J, the junction kept 2 bases outside the gene matches. This receptor was taken from a man younger than 35 in good health. Sequenced material: naive CD4+ T cells sorted from blood. The subset was: CD45RA+ positively selected. The rearrangement uses TRBV13 and TRBJ2-2; 7 nucleotides align to TRBD2. CDR3 residues: CASSLGLAWNTGELFF. The DNA for the CDR3 is TGTGCCAGCAGCTTAGGACTAGCGTGGAACACCGGGGAGCTGTTTTTT.